One and the same sample provided the 18 T cell receptor beta chains below, sequenced in a study of identical twins. MiXCR, run by TCRdb on the 5' RACE reads, gives a single entry per CDR3 protein. The profile shows approximately 1.8 million distinct CDR3 sequences, roughly a third of them singletons. The specimen was cord blood. These receptor sequences come from a newborn girl in good health.

The V and J genes are TRBV7-9 and TRBJ2-3; D remains unclear. CDR3 length equals 15 residues. Germline loops: CDR1 SEHNR, CDR2 FQNEAQ (reference sequence). The germline V and J ends were trimmed by 7 bases and 4 bases, with 18 bases remaining between them. The CDR3 here is CASTQHRTGPDTQYF. The CDR3 region has the DNA TGTGCCAGCACCCAGCATCGCACGGGCCCAGATACGCAGTATTTT.

Of note for this clonotype: Just one base apart from a much larger clone, this may be a read error. CDR3 sequence reads: CASSQSGNSYGYTF. Here the CDR3 DNA reads TGTGCCAGCAGCCAGTCAGGAAACTCCTATGGCTACACCTTC. This rearrangement joins TRBV14 to TRBJ1-2; D is ambiguous. Per germline, CDR1 SGHDN and CDR2 FVKESK. The CDR3 loop spans 14 amino acids. V dropped 3 bases and J dropped 4 bases, with 12 bases sitting between them.

This clonotype was recorded a few times. J is TRBJ2-2 and V is TRBV20-1; D not resolved. V was pared by 5 bases and J by 7 bases, with 8 bases between. The CDR3 loop spans 11 amino acids. CDR1 and CDR2 (germline): DFQATT, SNEGSKA (reference sequence). CDR3 residues: CSARKYGELFF. CDR3 in DNA: TGCAGTGCTCGAAAGTACGGGGAGCTGTTTTTT.

This clonotype showed up just once. For the CDR3, the DNA is TGCAGTGAATTAGCGGGTGTCTACAATGAGCAGTACTTC. It encodes CSELAGVYNEQYF. The rearrangement joins TRBV20-1 to TRBJ2-7; TRBD2 agrees at 7 bases. This CDR3 contains 13 residues. Germline V lookup: CDR1 DFQATT, CDR2 SNEGSKA (reference sequence). Germline trimming cut 7 bases from V and 7 bases from J; bases unmatched to any gene: 13.

V is TRBV10-3 and J is TRBJ2-7; 10 positions agree with TRBD2. Germline lookup yields CDR1 ENHRY and CDR2 SYGVKD. The CDR3 runs 16 residues. Trimming cost V 6 bases and J 3 bases; bases outside gene matches: 11. CDR3 region: CAIRSGRAFRLYEQYF. CDR3 coding DNA: TGTGCCATCAGGAGCGGGAGGGCCTTTCGGCTCTACGAGCAGTACTTC.

This clonotype appeared a few times. The chain employs TRBV7-2 and TRBJ2-1; no clear D. Germline V lookup: CDR1 SGHTA, CDR2 FQGNSA. Trimming shortened V by 5 bases and J by 0 bases, and 8 bases separated the two germline ends. The CDR3 sequence is 14 residues long. Here the CDR3 DNA reads TGTGCCAGCAGCCCTCATAACTCCTACAATGAGCAGTTCTTC. Protein sequence: CASSPHNSYNEQFF.

This clonotype was seen a few times. The genes are TRBV6-2 or TRBV6-3 and TRBJ2-4, with D maybe TRBD1 (5 bases). The closer fit of TRBJ2-7 to the DNA end suggests the J call may be wrong. The germline V gene encodes CDR1 MNHEY and CDR2 SVGEGT. This CDR3 has 13 residues. CDR3 nucleotides: TGTGCCAGCAGTCGACGACAGACCCACGAGCAGTACTTC. Protein sequence: CASSRRQTHEQYF.

The chain is built from TRBV20-1 and TRBJ1-1; tentatively, D is TRBD1 (5 bases). The V end lost 1 base, the J end lost 0 bases, and 18 bases lay between the germline ends. Germline CDR1 is DFQATT and CDR2 is SNEGSKA (reference sequence). The CDR3 has 17 residues. The CDR3 here is CSARGGGVPKLNTEAFF. As DNA, the CDR3 is TGCAGTGCTAGAGGGGGAGGGGTCCCAAAATTGAACACTGAAGCTTTCTTT.

This clonotype has a handful of counts. The gene calls are TRBV30 and TRBJ1-2, with TRBD1 as a possible D gene (6 bases). Looked up from germline, CDR1 is GTSNPN and CDR2 is SVGIG (reference sequence). CDR3 size: 13 residues. Between the trimmed V and J ends, which lost 0 bases and 5 bases, there was a span of 10 bases. The CDR3 loop is CAWSVGRGYGYTF. Written as DNA, the CDR3 is TGTGCCTGGAGTGTAGGGAGGGGGTATGGCTACACCTTC.

The chain is built from TRBV9 and TRBJ2-1, with 8 bases fitting TRBD2. The CDR3 totals 15 residues. The germline V gene encodes CDR1 SGDLS and CDR2 YYNGEE. V shed 6 bases and J 0 bases; nucleotides not matched to a gene: 5. The chain's CDR3 is CASKVGLGSYNEQFF. The CDR3, as DNA: TGTGCCAGCAAAGTGGGACTAGGCTCCTACAATGAGCAGTTCTTC.

This clonotype was counted only a few times. This chain uses TRBV28 with TRBJ1-1; no firm D call. The germline CDR1 and CDR2 sequences are MDHEN and SYDVKM. Trimming removed 1 base from V and 0 bases from J, with 9 bases in between. This CDR3 spans 15 amino acids. The CDR3 DNA reads TGTGCCAGCAGTTTATTTTTTCGAGTGAACACTGAAGCTTTCTTT. This encodes CASSLFFRVNTEAFF. Full variable domain (rest looked up from reference TRBV28 and TRBJ1-1): DVKVTQSSRYLVKRTGEKVFLECVQDMDHENMFWYRQDPGLGLRLIYFSYDVKMKEKGDIPEGYSVSREKKERFSLILESASTNQTSMYLCASSLFFRVNTEAFFGQGTRLTVV.

On this clonotype: Compared with germline, one end of the junction differs, possibly owing to a read error. The CDR3 reads CSASRVVGANQPHHF. CDR3 bases: TGCAGTGCTAGCCGAGTAGTGGGGGCCAATCAGCCCCACCATTTT. V usage is TRBV20-1 and J usage is TRBJ1-5; D perhaps matches TRBD1 (6 bases). Germline values: CDR1 DFQATT, CDR2 SNEGSKA (reference sequence). CDR3 length: 15 residues.

The sample holds a few counts of this clonotype. The genes are TRBV28 and TRBJ1-5; TRBD1 matches 7 bases. The CDR3 extends over 15 amino acids. J was trimmed by 3 bases and V by 3 bases; bases with no gene match: 5. The germline V gene encodes CDR1 MDHEN and CDR2 SYDVKM. DNA of the CDR3: TGTGCCAGCAGTTTCGGACAGGTCCCCAATCAGCCCCAGCATTTT. It codes for CASSFGQVPNQPQHF.

The chain carries TRBV18 and TRBJ1-1; TRBD1 matches at 7 bases. The CDR3 runs 17 residues. The J segment lost 3 bases and the V segment lost 2 bases, leaving 12 bases of the junction unmatched. CDR1 KGHSH and CDR2 LQKENI come from the germline V gene. CDR3 amino acids: CASSPITGVSRDTEAFF. Written as DNA, the CDR3 is TGTGCCAGCTCACCAATCACAGGGGTCTCGAGGGACACTGAAGCTTTCTTT.

In its sample, this clonotype was seen many times. The chain combines TRBV6-5 with TRBJ2-1; D is uncertain. V gave up 6 bases and J gave up 1 base, with 7 bases separating them. The CDR3 sequence is 13 residues long. Germline loops: CDR1 MNHEY, CDR2 SVGAGI. The DNA for the CDR3 is TGTGCCAGCAGAGAGACGTCCTACAATGAGCAGTTCTTC. It encodes CASRETSYNEQFF.

The chain is built from TRBV6-2 or TRBV6-3 and TRBJ2-7, with D hard to call. Per the germline V gene, CDR1 is MNHEY and CDR2 is SVGEGT. The V end lost 5 bases, the J end lost 4 bases, and 15 bases lay between the germline ends. The CDR3 is 14 amino acids. The CDR3 reads CASSGPWPVYEQYF. The CDR3 region has the DNA TGTGCCAGCAGTGGACCGTGGCCAGTTTACGAGCAGTACTTC.

The chain links TRBV3-1 to TRBJ2-4, with TRBD1 identical over 9 bases. With the DNA end fitting TRBJ2-7 better, the J assignment may be wrong. CDR3 length equals 13 residues. The germline V gene has CDR1 LGHDT and CDR2 YNNKEL (reference sequence). CDR3 residues: CASSPRTGDEQYF. CDR3 sequence (DNA): TGTGCCAGCAGTCCGCGGACAGGGGACGAGCAGTACTTC.

The chain uses TRBV20-1 and TRBJ1-1; D remains ambiguous. Germline-derived CDR1 and CDR2 are DFQATT and SNEGSKA (reference sequence). CDR3 length equals 13 residues. Trimming took off 3 bases at V and 1 base at J, with 9 bases between the two ends. Written as DNA, the CDR3 is TGCAGTGCTAGGACAAGGAAGAACACTGAAGCTTTCTTT. It specifies CSARTRKNTEAFF.